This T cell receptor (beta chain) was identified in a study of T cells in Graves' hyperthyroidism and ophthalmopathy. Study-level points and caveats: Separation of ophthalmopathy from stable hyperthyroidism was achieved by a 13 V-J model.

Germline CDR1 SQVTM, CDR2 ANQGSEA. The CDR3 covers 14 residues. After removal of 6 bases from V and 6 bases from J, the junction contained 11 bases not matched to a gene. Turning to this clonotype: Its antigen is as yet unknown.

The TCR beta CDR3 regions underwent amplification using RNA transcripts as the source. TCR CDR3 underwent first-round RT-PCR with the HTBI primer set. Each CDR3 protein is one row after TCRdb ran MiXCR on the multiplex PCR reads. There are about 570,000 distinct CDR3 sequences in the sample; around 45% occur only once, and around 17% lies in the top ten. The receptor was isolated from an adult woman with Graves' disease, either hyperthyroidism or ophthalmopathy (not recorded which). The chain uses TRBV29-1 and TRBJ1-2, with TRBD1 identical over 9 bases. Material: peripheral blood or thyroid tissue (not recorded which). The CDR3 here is CSVRPGTGFDGYTF. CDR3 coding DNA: TGCAGCGTGCGTCCCGGGACAGGGTTCGATGGCTACACCTTC.